The present entry profiles one T cell receptor (beta chain) with its context. What it binds is unknown. TCR cDNA was made by 5'RACE template switching, adding a universal primer site and UMIs. Each CDR3 protein gets one entry after TCRdb re-called the 5' RACE reads with MiXCR. The sample has 500,000 to 650,000 distinct CDR3 sequences, less than 20% seen once. This record belongs to a study of T cells after yellow fever vaccination. Study-wide context: Fractions with few cells were prepared using SMART-Seq v4 Ultra Low Input. Study-wide results and limits: Across the CD4 and CD8 compartments, a small share of clonotypes was present in both. Abundant clonotypes from the bulk population could have been carried over as contaminants into FACS-sorted repertoires.

The CDR3 sequence is 19 residues long. Germline-derived CDR1 and CDR2 are KGHSH and LQKENI. After removal of 3 bases from V and 0 bases from J, the junction contained 14 bases not matched to a gene. The sequencing used PBMCs, collected less than 6 days after the first yellow fever vaccination. The chain employs TRBV18 and TRBJ2-1; 7 bases are shared with TRBD1. The receptor comes from a man younger than 35 who received the YFV17D yellow fever vaccine. The CDR3 sequence is CASSPYYVIGTDSYNEQFF. The CDR3 nucleotides read TGTGCCAGCTCACCCTACTACGTTATCGGGACAGACTCCTACAATGAGCAGTTCTTC.